These T cell receptor beta chains were read from a single sample in a study of shared clonotypes between healthy human individuals. Profiled with immunoSEQ multiplex PCR; TCRdb holds only in-frame clones, not every one. The table lists over 750,000 clones, about 97% of them singletons. What was sequenced was naive CD8+ T cells sorted from blood. All receptors come from a man aged 25-45 years in good health. CDR3s include the opening cysteine and the closing phenylalanine or tryptophan. A D gene is named only where the DNA matches it firmly. A clone size is listed for some rows: how often the clone was seen (once, few, many), or a class if it is expanded.

j_call,d_call,cdr3_length,v_call,clone_size,cdr3_nt,cdr3_aa
TRBJ2-7,TRBD1,16,TRBV7-9,.,TGTGCCAGCAGCTTAGGGGGATCCGGGACAGACCAAGGGCAGTACTTC,CASSLGGSGTDQGQYF
TRBJ1-2,TRBD1,14,TRBV27,once,TGTGCCAGCAGTTTCGACAGGGCTAACTATGGCTACACCTTC,CASSFDRANYGYTF
TRBJ2-7,TRBD2,16,TRBV11-2,.,TGTGCCAGCAGCTTAGATTCTAGCGGGAGTAGTTACGAGCAGTACTTC,CASSLDSSGSSYEQYF
TRBJ2-7,.,13,TRBV30,.,TGTGCCCTGGACGGTACTAACTCCTACGAGCAGTACTTC,CALDGTNSYEQYF
TRBJ2-5,.,12,TRBV30,.,TGTGCCTGGAAGGGGACCGGATTGACCCAGTACTTC,CAWKGTGLTQYF
TRBJ2-7,TRBD1,15,TRBV7-9,.,TGTGCCAGCAGCCCTGGGACAGGGTCGCACTACGAGCAGTACTTC,CASSPGTGSHYEQYF
TRBJ1-3,TRBD1,14,TRBV6-6,.,TGTGCCAGCAGTCGGGACAGGGCTGGAAACACCATATATTTT,CASSRDRAGNTIYF
TRBJ1-1,.,13,TRBV6-5,.,TGTGCCAGCCGCGGACTGTGGAACACTGAAGCTTTCTTT,CASRGLWNTEAFF
TRBJ2-3,TRBD2,16,TRBV27,.,TGTGCCAGCAGCCCCCTCCGGTCTAGCGGGACAGATACGCAGTATTTT,CASSPLRSSGTDTQYF
TRBJ2-1,TRBD2,15,TRBV9,.,TGTGCCAGCAGCGCGACTAGCGGGAGGGCCAATGAGCAGTTCTTC,CASSATSGRANEQFF
TRBJ2-3,.,13,TRBV6-5,once,TGTGCCAGCAGGGCAGGGCCAACAGATACGCAGTATTTT,CASRAGPTDTQYF
TRBJ2-1,TRBD2,15,TRBV9,.,TGTGCCAGCAGCGAGGCGGGAGTCCCCTACAATGAGCAGTTCTTC,CASSEAGVPYNEQFF
TRBJ2-5,TRBD1,18,TRBV7-6,.,TGTGCCAGCAGCCTAACTCCATCCGGACAGGGGGCCGGGGAGACCCAGTACTTC,CASSLTPSGQGAGETQYF
TRBJ1-5,.,14,TRBV7-9,.,TGTGCCAGCAGCTTAGGGGGTGGCAATCAGCCCCAGCATTTT,CASSLGGGNQPQHF
TRBJ2-3,TRBD2,18,TRBV4-2,.,TGTGCCAGCAGCCCCGATGTGACTAGCGCATATGGGACAGATACGCAGTATTTT,CASSPDVTSAYGTDTQYF
TRBJ1-1,TRBD1,15,TRBV5-1,.,TGCGCCAGCAGCTCTTCGACAGGGGTGAACACTGAAGCTTTCTTT,CASSSSTGVNTEAFF
TRBJ2-7,TRBD1,16,TRBV11-2,.,TGTGCCAGCAGCTGGACAGGCGGGCTACATACCTACGAGCAGTACTTC,CASSWTGGLHTYEQYF
TRBJ2-4,.,13,TRBV25-1,.,TGTGCAAGTGGTCTGCCGGGCCCAAACATTCAGTACTTC,CASGLPGPNIQYF
TRBJ2-2,TRBD1,15,TRBV7-9,.,TGTGCCAGCAGCACTCACAGGGGGAACACCGGGGAGCTGTTTTTT,CASSTHRGNTGELFF
TRBJ2-5,.,18,TRBV29-1,.,TGCAGCCCACAGTGGGCTCTGGCGTGGTGGGAAATCCAAGAGACCCAGTACTTC,CSPQWALAWWEIQETQYF
TRBJ2-7,.,15,TRBV5-6,many,TGTGCCAGCAGCTTGATAGGTCAGGGCCCCTACGAGCAGTACTTC,CASSLIGQGPYEQYF
TRBJ2-2,TRBD1,15,TRBV10-3,.,TGTGCCATCAGTGAGCCGGGACAGGGGTCCGGGGAGCTGTTTTTT,CAISEPGQGSGELFF
TRBJ2-5,.,15,TRBV27,.,TGTGCCAGCAGTTTATTAGGCGGCAGCCAAGAGACCCAGTACTTC,CASSLLGGSQETQYF
TRBJ2-2,TRBD2,16,TRBV18,.,TGTGCCAGCTCACCACCGAGACTAGCGGGCACCGGGGAGCTGTTTTTT,CASSPPRLAGTGELFF
TRBJ2-1,.,15,TRBV4-3,.,TGCGCCAGCAGCCAAGGCGGCGGGTTTTACAATGAGCAGTTCTTC,CASSQGGGFYNEQFF
TRBJ1-2,.,14,TRBV9,.,TGTGCCAGCAGCGCCGGACAGCACGGCTATGGCTACACCTTC,CASSAGQHGYGYTF
TRBJ2-3,.,15,TRBV14,.,TGTGCCAGCAGCTCCCCAGGGACTAGCACAGATACGCAGTATTTT,CASSSPGTSTDTQYF
TRBJ1-1,.,13,TRBV11-3,.,TGTGCCAGCAGCTTAGGCGGGAACACTGAAGCTTTCTTT,CASSLGGNTEAFF
TRBJ2-1,TRBD2,17,TRBV19,.,TGTGCCAGTAGTAAAGGAGGCGGGAGGGAGTCCTACAATGAGCAGTTCTTC,CASSKGGGRESYNEQFF